Following are 9 T cell receptor beta chains from one sample sequenced in a study of T-cell memory formation after mild COVID-19. One entry per CDR3 protein results from TCRdb running MiXCR on the 5' RACE reads. The repertoire includes under 250,000 distinct CDR3 sequences, approximately 15% of them detected once, and 2.1% sits in the top ten. The source material was PBMCs or a T cell subset sorted from them (not recorded which). These receptors were taken from an adult woman who had mild COVID-19 (a few samples of this study predate the infection). Cell type and time point are not known.

The chain has TRBV5-1 and TRBJ2-7; 8 bases are a match to TRBD1. CDR3 length: 15 amino acids. Germline V gives CDR1 SGHRS, CDR2 YFSETQ. The junction had 5 bases not matched to a gene; V was cut back by 0 bases and J by 3 bases. The CDR3 nucleotides are TGCGCCAGCAGCTTGGGGCAGGGGGCTTACTACGAGCAGTACTTC. The encoded protein is CASSLGQGAYYEQYF.

This clonotype was counted a few times. J is TRBJ1-1 and V is TRBV3-1; a weak D match, TRBD1 (6 bases). The CDR3 runs to 16 residues. The germline V and J ends were trimmed by 2 bases and 7 bases, with 20 bases remaining between them. Germline CDR1 and CDR2: LGHDT and YNNKEL (reference sequence). CDR3: CASSQPPATGGFEAFF. The CDR3 DNA follows: TGTGCCAGCAGCCAACCCCCTGCGACAGGCGGGTTTGAAGCTTTCTTT.

This clonotype was counted between two and nine times. The junction departs from the called germline gene at one end, perhaps through a read error. The CDR3 region has the DNA TGTGCCAGCAGCTTCACCCTCGGACCGCCTGAGGAGTTCTTC. It encodes CASSFTLGPPEEFF. This chain joins TRBV7-2 and TRBJ2-1, with D hard to call. The CDR3 length is 14 residues. Per germline, CDR1 SGHTA and CDR2 FQGNSA.

The V call is TRBV5-4, the J call TRBJ2-1; TRBD1 is a possible D gene (5 bases). The CDR3 runs 17 residues. V was clipped by 4 bases and J by 6 bases, with 23 bases between them. CDR1 SGHNT and CDR2 YYREEE come from the germline V gene (reference sequence). This CDR3 reads CASSQGSPRNLGNEQFF. CDR3 in DNA: TGTGCCAGCAGCCAGGGCTCTCCGCGAAACCTAGGCAATGAGCAGTTCTTC.

This clonotype was seen only a few times. The gene calls are TRBV20-1 and TRBJ1-4, with 7 bases fitting TRBD1. Per germline, CDR1 DFQATT and CDR2 SNEGSKA (reference sequence). The CDR3 extends over 14 amino acids. With V trimmed by 4 bases and J by 5 bases, 7 bases remained unmatched. The CDR3 sequence: CSAILRRGNEKLFF. The CDR3 nucleotides read TGCAGTGCTATACTGCGCAGGGGGAATGAAAAACTGTTTTTT.

The rearrangement joins TRBV4-1 to TRBJ2-5, with D unclear. V shed 0 bases and J shed 4 bases, with 9 bases lying between them. CDR1 and CDR2 from the germline V gene are MGHRA and YSYEKL. This CDR3 has 14 residues. CDR3 in DNA: TGCGCCAGCAGCCAAGACCGAAGGGCAGAGACCCAGTACTTC. Translation: CASSQDRRAETQYF.

The chain carries TRBV7-2 and TRBJ1-5; D is unresolved. The CDR3 has 18 residues. The germline V gene has CDR1 SGHTA and CDR2 FQGNSA. The V end was cut by 1 base, the J end by 3 bases, with 19 bases between. As DNA, the CDR3 is TGTGCCAGCAGCTTAGTTCAGGCAGGCTCCGCTTTCAATCAGCCCCAGCATTTT. Translating it yields CASSLVQAGSAFNQPQHF. Combining the CDR3 with reference TRBV7-2 and TRBJ1-5 gives the whole variable domain GAGVSQSPSNKVTEKGKDVELRCDPISGHTALYWYRQSLGQGLEFLIYFQGNSAPDKSGLPSDRFSAERTGGSVSTLTIQRTQQEDSAVYLCASSLVQAGSAFNQPQHFGDGTRLSIL.

The rearrangement joins TRBV12-3 or TRBV12-4 to TRBJ1-5; D is possibly TRBD1 (5 bases). Trimming pared 6 bases from V and 4 bases from J, leaving 16 bases between. This CDR3 is 15 amino acids long. The DNA of the CDR3 is TGTGCCAGCAGCCCAGGGACCGTCCCTAATCAGCCCCAGCATTTT. Translation: CASSPGTVPNQPQHF.

J is TRBJ2-1 and V is TRBV11-2; 10 bases align to TRBD1. V shed 2 bases, J shed 3 bases, and the junction held 4 bases outside the gene matches. Germline assignment: CDR1 SGHAT and CDR2 FQNNGV. The CDR3 extends over 16 amino acids. The CDR3: CASSLRRDRGYNEQFF. The CDR3 DNA reads as TGTGCCAGCAGCTTACGCCGGGACAGGGGCTACAATGAGCAGTTCTTC.